The 15 T cell receptor beta chains presented below share a single source sample, sequenced in a study of T-cell memory formation after mild COVID-19. TCRdb passed the 5' RACE reads through MiXCR, listing each CDR3 protein once. The sample shows about 560,000 distinct CDR3 sequences, roughly a fifth of them seen only once. The sample taken for sequencing was PBMCs or a T cell subset sorted from them (not recorded which). The receptors derive from an adult woman who had mild COVID-19 (a few samples of this study predate the infection). Cell type and time point are not known.

There are a few counts of this clonotype. The V call is TRBV5-1, the J call TRBJ2-1; D gene uncertain. Trimming left V 2 bases short and J 6 bases short, with 12 bases between. The germline gives CDR1 SGHRS, CDR2 YFSETQ. This CDR3 spans 14 amino acids. The CDR3 bases are TGCGCCAGCAGCTTAGGCCAGGTCCCCAATGAGCAGTTCTTC. Its translation is CASSLGQVPNEQFF.

V and J are TRBV20-1 and TRBJ1-5, with D tentatively TRBD1 (6 bases). V lost 6 bases and J 0 bases, leaving 12 bases between the germline ends. Germline V gives CDR1 DFQATT, CDR2 SNEGSKA (reference sequence). The CDR3 has 14 amino acids. In DNA, the CDR3 is TGCAGTGCCGTCTTAGGGGGTAGCAATCAGCCCCAGCATTTT. Protein: CSAVLGGSNQPQHF.

This clonotype was detected only a few times. The chain has TRBV3-1 and TRBJ2-7; TRBD1 aligns across 7 bases. The length of the CDR3 is 14 residues. From germline, CDR1 is LGHDT and CDR2 YNNKEL (reference sequence). V trimming: 4 bases; J trimming: 3 bases; junction bases outside the gene matches: 6. The chain's CDR3 is CASSPWTGRYEQYF. The CDR3 bases are TGTGCCAGCAGCCCTTGGACAGGCCGCTACGAGCAGTACTTC.

This chain joins TRBV7-6 and TRBJ1-2, with a possible D match to TRBD1 (5 bases). The CDR3 runs to 16 residues. Trimming cost V 0 bases and J 2 bases, with 13 bases left between them. Germline V gene data show CDR1 as SGHVS and CDR2 as FNYEAQ. CDR3 residues: CASSLAGQGGNYGYTF. In DNA, the CDR3 is TGTGCCAGCAGCTTAGCGGGGCAGGGAGGAAACTATGGCTACACCTTC.

The rearrangement links TRBV18 to TRBJ2-6, with 11 bases identical to TRBD2. V lost 0 bases, J lost 1 base, and 8 bases stayed unmatched. The CDR3 is made up of 20 amino acids. CDR1 KGHSH and CDR2 LQKENI come from the germline V gene. The CDR3 sequence is CASSPPRATSGSSGANVLTF. CDR3 nucleotides: TGTGCCAGCTCACCACCCCGCGCCACTAGCGGGAGTTCTGGGGCCAACGTCCTGACTTTC.

This clonotype was observed a handful of times. This sequence joins TRBV5-6 and TRBJ2-1; 9 nucleotides agree with TRBD2. V lost 2 bases to trimming and J lost 9 bases; unmatched junction nucleotides: 9. The CDR3 covers 15 residues. The V gene's germline CDR1 is SGHDT and CDR2 YYEEEE. The CDR3: CASSFGGLAGLEQFF. The DNA of the CDR3 is TGTGCCAGCAGCTTCGGGGGACTAGCTGGGCTTGAGCAGTTCTTC.

This clonotype came up a few times. CDR3 in DNA: TGTGCCAGCAGCCAAGCCTATTCTAGCAATCAGCCCCAGCATTTT. As protein: CASSQAYSSNQPQHF. The V and J genes are TRBV3-1 and TRBJ1-5; D remains unclear. Per germline, CDR1 LGHDT and CDR2 YNNKEL (reference sequence). CDR3 size: 15 residues. Trimming removed 1 base at V and 0 bases at J, with 7 bases between.

This clonotype was observed a few times. V usage is TRBV12-3 or TRBV12-4 and J usage is TRBJ2-1; D may be TRBD1 (6 bases). V was clipped by 0 bases and J by 2 bases, with 14 bases between them. The CDR3 covers 17 residues. The CDR3 protein is CASSLALPDSPYNEQFF. CDR3 DNA: TGTGCCAGCAGTTTAGCGCTCCCGGACAGCCCCTACAATGAGCAGTTCTTC.

This clonotype was picked up a small number of times. The rearrangement links TRBV20-1 to TRBJ2-5; tentative D call: TRBD2 (6 bases). Germline lookup yields CDR1 DFQATT and CDR2 SNEGSKA (reference sequence). V was shortened by 7 bases and J by 3 bases, with 18 bases between the two germline ends. This CDR3 has 14 residues. CDR3 nucleotides: TGCAGTGTCATTCATGGCGGGGCCAAAGAGACCCAGTACTTC. Translated: CSVIHGGAKETQYF.

This clonotype has a handful of counts. V is TRBV29-1 and J is TRBJ2-3; 8 positions agree with TRBD2. The germline V gene encodes CDR1 SQVTM and CDR2 ANQGSEA. The CDR3 consists of 13 residues. The V segment lost 5 bases and the J segment 0 bases; nucleotides outside the gene matches: 1. The CDR3 DNA follows: TGCAGCGTTCGGGGGGGGAGCACAGATACGCAGTATTTT. Translation: CSVRGGSTDTQYF.

This clonotype has a handful of counts. The chain employs TRBV29-1 and TRBJ1-1; tentatively, D is TRBD1 (5 bases). V lost 7 bases and J 8 bases, leaving 17 bases between the germline ends. The CDR3 runs 12 residues. The germline V gene has CDR1 SQVTM and CDR2 ANQGSEA. CDR3 in amino acids: CSAHPGNLEAFF. The CDR3 nucleotides read TGCAGCGCCCACCCAGGGAACCTCGAAGCTTTCTTT.

This clonotype was seen more than once but under ten times. The V and J genes are TRBV4-1 and TRBJ2-2; 10 bases fit TRBD2. J lost 4 bases, V lost 4 bases, and 6 bases had no gene match. The germline V gene encodes CDR1 MGHRA and CDR2 YSYEKL. CDR3 length: 16 amino acids. Written as DNA, the CDR3 is TGCGCCAGCAGCCCCAGCGGGGGGGCTGTCACCGGGGAGCTGTTTTTT. Residues: CASSPSGGAVTGELFF.

The chain employs TRBV20-1 and TRBJ2-7, with 8 bases fitting TRBD1. Germline V lookup: CDR1 DFQATT, CDR2 SNEGSKA (reference sequence). V lost 2 bases to trimming and J lost 6 bases; unmatched junction nucleotides: 6. The CDR3 length is 13 residues. The DNA for the CDR3 is TGCAGTGCTAGACTCGACAGGGGAGGCGAGCAGTACTTC. This gives the protein CSARLDRGGEQYF.

This clonotype was observed a few times. The chain joins TRBV3-2 to TRBJ1-4; TRBD1 is the table's D call and was not checked against the DNA. TRBV3-2 is reported as a pseudogene. There are 17 residues in the CDR3. CDR3 residues: CASSGPGQELVNEKLFF. The CDR3 DNA sequence: TGTGCCAGCAGCGGACCGGGACAGGAATTAGTTAATGAAAAACTGTTTTTT.

This clonotype appeared many times. The rearrangement links TRBV15 to TRBJ2-3; TRBD2 agrees at 10 bases. Germline V gives CDR1 LNHNV, CDR2 YYDKDF (reference sequence). This CDR3 has 14 amino acids. V shed 8 bases and J 13 bases; nucleotides not matched to a gene: 15. CDR3 residues: CATAVAGGPGTKYF. The CDR3 region has the DNA TGTGCCACCGCGGTAGCGGGAGGCCCCGGAACAAAGTATTTT.